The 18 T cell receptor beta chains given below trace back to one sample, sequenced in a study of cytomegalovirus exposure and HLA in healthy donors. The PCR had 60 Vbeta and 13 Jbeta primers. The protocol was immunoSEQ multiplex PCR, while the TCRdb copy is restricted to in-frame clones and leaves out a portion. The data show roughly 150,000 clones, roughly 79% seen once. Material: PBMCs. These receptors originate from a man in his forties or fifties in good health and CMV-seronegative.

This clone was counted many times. The CDR3: CASSSDQGGAEAFF. In DNA, the CDR3 is TGTGCCAGCAGCTCGGACCAGGGAGGCGCTGAAGCTTTCTTT. The chain is built from TRBV7-9 and TRBJ1-1; D is possibly TRBD1 (5 bases). Germline V gene data show CDR1 as SEHNR and CDR2 as FQNEAQ (reference sequence). CDR3 length: 14 residues. The V gene lost 4 bases and the J gene lost 6 bases, with 15 bases spanning the gap. Using reference TRBV7-9 and TRBJ1-1 for the parts outside the CDR3, the full variable domain is DTGVSQNPRHKITKRGQNVTFRCDPISEHNRLYWYRQTLGQGPEFLTYFQNEAQLEKSRLLSDRFSAERPKGSFSTLEIQRTEQGDSAMYLCASSSDQGGAEAFFGQGTRLTVV.

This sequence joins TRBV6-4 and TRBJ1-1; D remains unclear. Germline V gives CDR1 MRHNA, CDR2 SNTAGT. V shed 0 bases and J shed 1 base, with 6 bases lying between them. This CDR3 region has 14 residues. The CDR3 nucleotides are TGTGCCAGCAGTGACTCGAACAGGAACACTGAAGCTTTCTTT. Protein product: CASSDSNRNTEAFF.

In nucleotides, the CDR3 is TGTGCCAGCAGTTTCTCCGTACAGGGCCCCGGTCAGCCCCAGCATTTT. Translated: CASSFSVQGPGQPQHF. The V gene is TRBV28, the J gene TRBJ1-5; perhaps TRBD1 as D (6 bases). CDR1 is MDHEN, CDR2 SYDVKM, per germline. Trimming removed 3 bases at V and 6 bases at J, with 18 bases between. This CDR3 region has 16 residues.

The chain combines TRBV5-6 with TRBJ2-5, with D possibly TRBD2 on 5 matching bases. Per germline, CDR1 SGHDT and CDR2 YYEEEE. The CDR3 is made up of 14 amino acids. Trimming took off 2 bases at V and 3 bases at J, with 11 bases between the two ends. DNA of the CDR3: TGTGCCAGCAGCTTCTACACGACTAAAGAGACCCAGTACTTC. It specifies CASSFYTTKETQYF.

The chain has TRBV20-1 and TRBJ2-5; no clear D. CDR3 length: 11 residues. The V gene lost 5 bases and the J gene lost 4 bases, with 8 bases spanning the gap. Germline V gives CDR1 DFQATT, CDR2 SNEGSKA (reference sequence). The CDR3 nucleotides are TGCAGTGCTGAGGTGGCAGAGACCCAGTACTTC. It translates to CSAEVAETQYF.

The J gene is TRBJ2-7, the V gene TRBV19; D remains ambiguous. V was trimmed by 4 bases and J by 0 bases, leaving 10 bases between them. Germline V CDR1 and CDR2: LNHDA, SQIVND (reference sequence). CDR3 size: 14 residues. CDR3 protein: CASSTRPSSYEQYF. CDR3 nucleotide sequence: TGTGCCAGTAGTACCAGGCCGAGCTCCTACGAGCAGTACTTC. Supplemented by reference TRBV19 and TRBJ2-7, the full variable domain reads DGGITQSPKYLFRKEGQNVTLSCEQNLNHDAMYWYRQDPGQGLRLIYYSQIVNDFQKGDIAEGYSVSREKKESFPLTVTSAQKNPTAFYLCASSTRPSSYEQYFGPGTRLTVT.

The CDR3 here is CASSPYGENTEAFF. The CDR3 DNA sequence: TGTGCCAGCAGCCCCTACGGGGAGAACACTGAAGCTTTCTTT. The V call is TRBV7-2, the J call TRBJ1-1, with D hard to call. V lost 5 bases and J lost 1, with 11 bases in between. The CDR3 loop spans 14 amino acids. CDR1 and CDR2 from the germline V gene are SGHTA and FQGNSA.

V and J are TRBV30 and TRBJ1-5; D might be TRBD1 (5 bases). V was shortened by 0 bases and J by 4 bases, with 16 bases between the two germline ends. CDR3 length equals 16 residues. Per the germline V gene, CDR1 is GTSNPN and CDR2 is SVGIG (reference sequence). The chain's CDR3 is CAWSVKRGGDNQPQHF. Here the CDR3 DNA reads TGTGCCTGGAGTGTGAAGAGGGGAGGAGATAATCAGCCCCAGCATTTT.

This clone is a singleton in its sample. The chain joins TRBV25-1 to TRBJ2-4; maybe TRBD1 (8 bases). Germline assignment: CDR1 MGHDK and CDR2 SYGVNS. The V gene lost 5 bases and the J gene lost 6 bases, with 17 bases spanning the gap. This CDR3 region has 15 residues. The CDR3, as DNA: TGTGCCAGCAGTCTGGGGACAGGCGGGGGAAACATTCAGTACTTC. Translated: CASSLGTGGGNIQYF.

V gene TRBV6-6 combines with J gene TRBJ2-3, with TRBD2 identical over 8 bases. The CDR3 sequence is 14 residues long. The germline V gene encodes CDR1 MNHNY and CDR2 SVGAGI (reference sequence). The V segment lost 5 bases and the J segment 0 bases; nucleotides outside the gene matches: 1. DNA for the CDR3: TGTGCCAGCAGTGCTAGCGGGAGCACAGATACGCAGTATTTT. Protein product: CASSASGSTDTQYF.

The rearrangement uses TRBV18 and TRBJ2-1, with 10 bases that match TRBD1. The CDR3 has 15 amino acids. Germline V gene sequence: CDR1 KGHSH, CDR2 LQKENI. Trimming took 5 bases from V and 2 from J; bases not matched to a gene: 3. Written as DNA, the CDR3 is TGTGCCAGCTCATTGACAGGGGGCCCCTACAATGAGCAGTTCTTC. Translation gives CASSLTGGPYNEQFF. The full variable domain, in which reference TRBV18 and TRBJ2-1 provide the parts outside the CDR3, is NAGVMQNPRHLVRRRGQEARLRCSPMKGHSHVYWYRQLPEEGLKFMVYLQKENIIDESGMPKERFSAEFPKEGPSILRIQQVVRGDSAAYFCASSLTGGPYNEQFFGPGTRLTVL.

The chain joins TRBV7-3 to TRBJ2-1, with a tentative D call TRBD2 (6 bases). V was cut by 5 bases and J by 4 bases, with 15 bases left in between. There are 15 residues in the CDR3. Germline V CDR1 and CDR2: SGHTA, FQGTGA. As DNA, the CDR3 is TGTGCCAGCAGCCTGCGAGGGGACTCGTACAATGAGCAGTTCTTC. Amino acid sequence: CASSLRGDSYNEQFF.

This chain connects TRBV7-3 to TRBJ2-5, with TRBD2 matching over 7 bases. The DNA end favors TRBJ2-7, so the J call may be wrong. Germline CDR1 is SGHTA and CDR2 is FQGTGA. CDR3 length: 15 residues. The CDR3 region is CASSSGGGYLYEQYF. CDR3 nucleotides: TGTGCCAGCAGCTCGGGAGGAGGGTACCTCTACGAGCAGTACTTC.

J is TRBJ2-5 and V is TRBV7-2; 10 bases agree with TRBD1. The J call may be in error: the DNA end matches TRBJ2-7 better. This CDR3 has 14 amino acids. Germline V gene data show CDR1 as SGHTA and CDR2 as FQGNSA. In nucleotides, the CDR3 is TGTGCCAGCAGCTTAGGACAGGGGGCCGGCGAGCAGTACTTC. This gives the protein CASSLGQGAGEQYF.

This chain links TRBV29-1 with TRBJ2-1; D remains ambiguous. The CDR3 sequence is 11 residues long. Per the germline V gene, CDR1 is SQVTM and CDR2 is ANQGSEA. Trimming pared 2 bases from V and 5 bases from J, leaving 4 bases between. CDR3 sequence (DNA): TGCAGCGTTGAATCCAACAATGAGCAGTTCTTC. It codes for CSVESNNEQFF.

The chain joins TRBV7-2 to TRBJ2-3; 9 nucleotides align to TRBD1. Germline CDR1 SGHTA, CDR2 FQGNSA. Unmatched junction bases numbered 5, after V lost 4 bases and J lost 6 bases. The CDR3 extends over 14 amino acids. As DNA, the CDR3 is TGTGCCAGCAGCTCCACACAGGGGGCGGATACGCAGTATTTT. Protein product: CASSSTQGADTQYF.

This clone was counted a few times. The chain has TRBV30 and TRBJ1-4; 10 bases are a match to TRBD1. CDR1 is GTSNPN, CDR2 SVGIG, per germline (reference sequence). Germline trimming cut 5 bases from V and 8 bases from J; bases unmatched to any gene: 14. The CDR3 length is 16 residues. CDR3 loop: CAWGATGGGKREKLFF. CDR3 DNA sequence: TGTGCCTGGGGGGCGACAGGGGGCGGAAAAAGGGAAAAACTGTTTTTT. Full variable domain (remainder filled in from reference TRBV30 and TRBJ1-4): SQTIHQWPATLVQPVGSPLSLECTVEGTSNPNLYWYRQAAGRGLQLLFYSVGIGQISSEVPQNLSASRPQDRQFILSSKKLLLSDSGFYLCAWGATGGGKREKLFFGSGTQLSVL.

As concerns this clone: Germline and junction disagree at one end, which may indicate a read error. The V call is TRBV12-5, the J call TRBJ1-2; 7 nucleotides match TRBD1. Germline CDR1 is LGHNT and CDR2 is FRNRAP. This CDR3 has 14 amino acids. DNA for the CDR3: TGTACTAGTGGTTTGGGGACAGCCGACTATGGCTACACCTTC. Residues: CTSGLGTADYGYTF.